This T cell receptor (beta chain) was recorded in a study of T cell changes during pregnancy in multiple sclerosis. The V end was cut by 2 bases, the J end by 15 bases, with 14 bases between. The CDR3 runs 12 residues. Germline CDR1 LNHDA, CDR2 SQIVND (reference sequence). The data were produced by immunoSEQ multiplex PCR, yet TCRdb's version contains in-frame clones alone and is incomplete. The table shows about 42,000 clones, with 70% to 90% occurring only once. V and J are TRBV19 and TRBJ2-4; the D gene is possibly TRBD1 (5 bases). The clonotype originates from a female donor with multiple sclerosis, enrolled in a pregnancy study. This specimen consisted of CD4+ T cells from peripheral blood mononuclear cells, obtained after pregnancy. CDR3 bases: TGTGCCAGTAGTATACCCCGCAGGGTCGGGTACTTC. It is translated as CASSIPRRVGYF.